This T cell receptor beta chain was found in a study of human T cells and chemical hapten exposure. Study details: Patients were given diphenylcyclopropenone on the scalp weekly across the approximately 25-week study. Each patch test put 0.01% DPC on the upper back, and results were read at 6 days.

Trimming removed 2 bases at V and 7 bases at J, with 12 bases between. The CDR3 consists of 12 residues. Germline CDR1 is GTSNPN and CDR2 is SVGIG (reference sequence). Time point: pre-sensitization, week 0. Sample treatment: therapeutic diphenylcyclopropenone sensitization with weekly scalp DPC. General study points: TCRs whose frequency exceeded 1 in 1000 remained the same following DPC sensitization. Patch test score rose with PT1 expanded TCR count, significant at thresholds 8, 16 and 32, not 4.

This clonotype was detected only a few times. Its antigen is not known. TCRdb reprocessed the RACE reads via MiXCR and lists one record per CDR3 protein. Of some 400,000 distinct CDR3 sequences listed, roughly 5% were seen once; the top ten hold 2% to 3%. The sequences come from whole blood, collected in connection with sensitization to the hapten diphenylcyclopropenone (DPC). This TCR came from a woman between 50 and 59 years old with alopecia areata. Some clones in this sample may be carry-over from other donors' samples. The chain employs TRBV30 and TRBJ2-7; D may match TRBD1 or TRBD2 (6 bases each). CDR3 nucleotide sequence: TGTGCCTGGAGTCCACGGGGGCGGGAGCAGTACTTC. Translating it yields CAWSPRGREQYF.